The 23 T cell receptor beta chains reported below all come from one sample, sequenced in a study of blood T cell repertoires in COVID-19. Generated by immunoSEQ multiplex PCR, the TCRdb table keeps only in-frame clones and is missing some. The sample records some 160,000 clones, roughly 90% being singletons. Sequencing input: PBMCs or T cells enriched from blood (not recorded which). These receptors came from a woman aged 50 to 60 who had recovered from COVID-19.

The chain carries TRBV2 and TRBJ1-3; no clear D. The V gene lost 7 bases and the J gene lost 1 base, with 14 bases spanning the gap. This CDR3 has 15 amino acids. The germline gives CDR1 SNHLY, CDR2 FYNNEI. The CDR3 spells CASTKQEVSGNTIYF. In DNA form, the CDR3 reads TGTGCCAGCACTAAGCAGGAGGTATCTGGAAACACCATATATTTT.

This clone was observed a single time. The chain joins TRBV2 to TRBJ2-3; D remains ambiguous. Trimming shortened V by 2 bases and J by 3 bases, and 9 bases separated the two germline ends. The germline V gene encodes CDR1 SNHLY and CDR2 FYNNEI. The CDR3 is made up of 14 amino acids. CDR3 sequence reads: CASSELVRTDTQYF. CDR3 nucleotides: TGTGCCAGCAGTGAACTGGTGAGGACAGATACGCAGTATTTT.

The J gene is TRBJ2-3, the V gene TRBV6-1, with 14 bases identical to TRBD2. Looked up from germline, CDR1 is MNHNS and CDR2 is SASEGT. The CDR3 has 16 residues. V lost 4 bases and J lost 5; bases outside the gene matches: 5. This CDR3 is CASSATSGGAQDTQYF. Here the CDR3 DNA reads TGTGCCAGCAGTGCGACTAGCGGGGGGGCCCAAGATACGCAGTATTTT.

This rearrangement joins TRBV6-5 to TRBJ2-2; perhaps TRBD1 as D (6 bases). CDR3 length equals 15 residues. V gave up 0 bases and J gave up 5 bases, with 10 bases separating them. Germline V gene data show CDR1 as MNHEY and CDR2 as SVGAGI. As DNA, the CDR3 is TGTGCCAGCAGTTACTCACCAGGGGTAACCGGGGAGCTGTTTTTT. This gives the protein CASSYSPGVTGELFF.

This clone was detected a few times. V usage is TRBV24-1 and J usage is TRBJ2-5, with D perhaps matching TRBD1 (5 bases). Germline lookup yields CDR1 KGHDR and CDR2 SFDVKD. The CDR3 spans 12 residues. V was trimmed by 4 bases and J by 6 bases, leaving 8 bases between them. CDR3 in amino acids: CATSEDRQTQYF. The CDR3 region has the DNA TGTGCCACCAGTGAAGACAGACAGACCCAGTACTTC.

The genes are TRBV5-6 and TRBJ2-2; D possibly corresponds to TRBD2 (7 bases). V was cut by 3 bases and J by 5 bases, with 17 bases left in between. Germline lookup yields CDR1 SGHDT and CDR2 YYEEEE. The CDR3 runs 16 residues. CDR3 amino acids: CASSSWGGGGTGELFF. CDR3 coding DNA: TGTGCCAGCAGCTCCTGGGGGGGCGGAGGGACCGGGGAGCTGTTTTTT. The full variable domain, with the rest looked up from reference TRBV5-6 and TRBJ2-2, is DAGVTQSPTHLIKTRGQQVTLRCSPKSGHDTVSWYQQALGQGPQFIFQYYEEEERQRGNFPDRFSGHQFPNYSSELNVNALLLGDSALYLCASSSWGGGGTGELFFGEGSRLTVL.

This clone has just a few counts. The chain combines TRBV5-3 with TRBJ2-7; D is undetermined. TRBV5-3 is an ORF, with its function uncertain. CDR3 size: 13 residues. V was cut by 6 bases and J by 2 bases, with 12 bases left in between. The CDR3 DNA reads TGTGCCAGAAAGTGGAACAGCCCCTACGAGCAGTACTTC. Its protein product is CARKWNSPYEQYF.

The chain uses TRBV7-6 and TRBJ2-7, with TRBD1 matching 9 bases. The CDR3 sequence is 15 residues long. Per the germline V gene, CDR1 is SGHVS and CDR2 is FNYEAQ. V shed 5 bases, J shed 7 bases, and the junction held 12 bases outside the gene matches. DNA of the CDR3: TGTGCCAGCAGCCTGGGACAGGGAATGAGTCAAGAGCAGTACTTC. Translated: CASSLGQGMSQEQYF.

The chain combines TRBV15 with TRBJ1-2; the D gene is possibly TRBD1 (5 bases). The V end lost 0 bases, the J end lost 4 bases, and 9 bases lay between the germline ends. Germline V gives CDR1 LNHNV, CDR2 YYDKDF (reference sequence). The length of the CDR3 is 14 residues. This CDR3 is CATSRDGAAYGYTF. The CDR3 DNA is TGTGCCACCAGCAGAGATGGGGCTGCCTATGGCTACACCTTC. The variable domain in full, completed from reference TRBV15 and TRBJ1-2, reads DAMVIQNPRYQVTQFGKPVTLSCSQTLNHNVMYWYQQKSSQAPKLLFHYYDKDFNNEADTPDNFQSRRPNTSFCFLDIRSPGLGDTAMYLCATSRDGAAYGYTFGSGTRLTVV.

V gene TRBV5-1 combines with J gene TRBJ1-1, with D tentatively TRBD1 (6 bases). CDR1 and CDR2 (germline): SGHRS, YFSETQ. Trimming stripped 0 bases from V and 5 bases from J, with 11 bases between. The CDR3 loop spans 14 amino acids. CDR3 in DNA: TGCGCCAGCAGCTTGGACAGGGCGAGGACTGAAGCTTTCTTT. This gives the protein CASSLDRARTEAFF.

This clone was counted between two and nine times. V is TRBV27 and J is TRBJ2-7, with D possibly TRBD1 on 6 matching bases. This CDR3 is built from 15 residues. Germline-derived CDR1 and CDR2 are MNHEY and SMNVEV (reference sequence). Trimming cost V 4 bases and J 0 bases, with 13 bases left between them. The CDR3 loop reads CASSSGQLSSYEQYF. DNA of the CDR3: TGTGCCAGCAGTTCCGGACAGCTTAGCTCCTACGAGCAGTACTTC.

This chain joins TRBV7-2 and TRBJ1-1; D is undetermined. V shed 4 bases and J shed 4 bases, with 25 bases lying between them. The length of the CDR3 is 18 residues. Germline CDR1 and CDR2: SGHTA and FQGNSA. DNA for the CDR3: TGTGCCAGCAGCTCCTCGTTCCGGGAGTCAAGAGGCCGCACTGAAGCTTTCTTT. It yields the protein CASSSSFRESRGRTEAFF.

This chain joins TRBV12-5 and TRBJ2-1; D is possibly TRBD1 (5 bases). V lost 7 bases and J 3 bases, leaving 16 bases between the germline ends. The CDR3 is 15 amino acids. The germline V gene has CDR1 LGHNT and CDR2 FRNRAP. As DNA, the CDR3 is TGTGCTAGTGACGCCAGGGTAGGTGGCTACAATGAGCAGTTCTTC. Translating it yields CASDARVGGYNEQFF.

The chain carries TRBV9 and TRBJ1-2, with a possible D match to TRBD1 (5 bases). V was cut by 0 bases and J by 2 bases, with 8 bases left in between. Germline V CDR1 and CDR2: SGDLS, YYNGEE. This CDR3 comprises 14 residues. CDR3 nucleotide sequence: TGTGCCAGCAGCGTAGAAAGGGGAAACTATGGCTACACCTTC. Translation: CASSVERGNYGYTF. Looking up the rest from reference TRBV9 and TRBJ1-2 gives the full variable domain: DSGVTQTPKHLITATGQRVTLRCSPRSGDLSVYWYQQSLDQGLQFLIQYYNGEERAKGNILERFSAQQFPDLHSELNLSSLELGDSALYFCASSVERGNYGYTFGSGTRLTVV.

The chain carries TRBV2 and TRBJ2-3; 7 bases map to TRBD2. The CDR3 is 16 residues long. The germline V gene has CDR1 SNHLY and CDR2 FYNNEI. V shed 2 bases, J shed 1 base, and the junction held 6 bases outside the gene matches. CDR3 protein: CASSEIGAGGTDTQYF. Written as DNA, the CDR3 is TGTGCCAGCAGTGAAATCGGTGCGGGGGGCACAGATACGCAGTATTTT.

V and J are TRBV5-4 and TRBJ2-2, with a weak D call TRBD2 (6 bases). The CDR3 consists of 13 residues. The germline CDR1 and CDR2 sequences are SGHNT and YYREEE (reference sequence). The ends were cut back, 7 bases at V and 2 bases at J, with 9 bases in the middle. CDR3 amino acids: CASGTGNTGELFF. CDR3 DNA sequence: TGTGCCAGCGGGACTGGCAACACCGGGGAGCTGTTTTTT.

In DNA form, the CDR3 reads TGTGCCAGCAGCTTGTCTTTTAGCAATCAGCCCCAGCATTTT. Translating gives CASSLSFSNQPQHF. V and J are TRBV5-8 and TRBJ1-5; no clear D gene. V was clipped by 1 base and J by 0 bases, with 5 bases between them. From germline, CDR1 is SGHTS and CDR2 YDEGEE. This CDR3 is built from 14 residues. Drawing the rest from reference TRBV5-8 and TRBJ1-5, the complete variable domain is EAGVTQSPTHLIKTRGQQATLRCSPISGHTSVYWYQQALGLGLQFLLWYDEGEERNRGNFPPRFSGRQFPNYSSELNVNALELEDSALYLCASSLSFSNQPQHFGDGTRLSIL.

This chain links TRBV7-2 with TRBJ2-1, with 8 bases that match TRBD1. After removal of 4 bases from V and 5 bases from J, the junction contained 4 bases not matched to a gene. The CDR3 has 14 residues. CDR1 and CDR2 from the germline V gene are SGHTA and FQGNSA. DNA for the CDR3: TGTGCCAGCAGCTGGACAGGGACCCACAATGAGCAGTTCTTC. Its protein is CASSWTGTHNEQFF.

The chain joins TRBV6-2 or TRBV6-3 to TRBJ2-1; 10 nucleotides match TRBD2. From germline, CDR1 is MNHEY and CDR2 SVGEGT. The ends lost 6 bases at V and 4 bases at J; junction bases unmatched: 6. The CDR3 runs 15 residues. The CDR3 protein is CASSVAGGGYNEQFF. The CDR3 DNA sequence: TGTGCCAGCAGCGTAGCGGGGGGCGGGTACAATGAGCAGTTCTTC.

The gene calls are TRBV7-3 and TRBJ1-1; no firm D call. The V and J ends lost 2 bases and 1 base respectively, with 11 bases between them. Per the germline V gene, CDR1 is SGHTA and CDR2 is FQGTGA. This CDR3 is built from 15 residues. DNA for the CDR3: TGTGCCAGCAGCTTATTTCGGGCGGGGAACACTGAAGCTTTCTTT. This sequence encodes CASSLFRAGNTEAFF.

This chain connects TRBV6-5 to TRBJ2-4; 7 nucleotides agree with TRBD1. From germline, CDR1 is MNHEY and CDR2 SVGAGI. The V segment lost 0 bases and the J segment 0 bases; nucleotides outside the gene matches: 2. The CDR3 runs to 16 residues. This CDR3 reads CASSYSRGLAKNIQYF. DNA for the CDR3: TGTGCCAGCAGTTACTCAAGGGGGCTAGCCAAAAACATTCAGTACTTC.

The chain uses TRBV27 and TRBJ2-3, with 8 bases matching TRBD1. V lost 3 bases to trimming and J lost 0 bases; unmatched junction nucleotides: 11. Germline CDR1 and CDR2: MNHEY and SMNVEV (reference sequence). The CDR3 covers 18 residues. Here the CDR3 reads CASSFDIGDRSSTDTQYF. In DNA, the CDR3 is TGTGCCAGCAGTTTCGATATAGGGGACAGGTCTAGCACAGATACGCAGTATTTT.

The chain employs TRBV6-2 or TRBV6-3 and TRBJ2-7, with 10 bases that match TRBD1. This CDR3 is 14 amino acids long. Germline CDR1 reads MNHEY; CDR2 reads SVGEGT. V lost 5 bases to trimming and J lost 5 bases; unmatched junction nucleotides: 6. The CDR3 here is CASSGTGERHEQYF. The CDR3 DNA is TGTGCCAGCAGTGGGACAGGGGAGCGCCACGAGCAGTACTTC.